This T cell receptor (beta chain) appears in the sequencing data of a study of T cells in Graves' hyperthyroidism and ophthalmopathy. Whole-study results and caveats: Before onset, by a median of around 6.1 months, the model predicted ophthalmopathy.

Under 3 months was the duration of disease in ophthalmopathy patients, who also had a Clinical Activity Score of at least 3 and a NOSPECS grade of at least 4. Every diagnosis used clinical symptoms, serum thyroxine and TRAb, thyroid ultrasound and orbital computed tomography. The PBMCs studied were ones that came from 8.5 to 10 ml fresh peripheral blood. There are 14 residues in the CDR3. V lost 1 base and J lost 2, with 12 bases in between. The germline V gene has CDR1 DFQATT and CDR2 SNEGSKA (reference sequence). Using RNA transcripts as the source, TCR beta CDR3 regions were amplified. TCR CDR3 underwent first-round RT-PCR with the HTBI primer set. MiXCR was run by TCRdb on the multiplex PCR reads, yielding one entry per CDR3 protein. The sample consists of hundreds of thousands of distinct CDR3 sequences, around a quarter of them appearing once. This clonotype was picked up a small number of times. Its antigen is currently unknown.

Sequencing was done on a sample of blood. The origin of this receptor is a woman in her twenties or thirties with Graves' ophthalmopathy. The V and J genes are TRBV20-1 and TRBJ2-7; tentatively, D is TRBD1 or TRBD2 (6 bases each). This CDR3 is CSARVGGITYEQYF. The CDR3 bases are TGCAGTGCTAGAGTAGGGGGGATCACCTACGAGCAGTACTTC.